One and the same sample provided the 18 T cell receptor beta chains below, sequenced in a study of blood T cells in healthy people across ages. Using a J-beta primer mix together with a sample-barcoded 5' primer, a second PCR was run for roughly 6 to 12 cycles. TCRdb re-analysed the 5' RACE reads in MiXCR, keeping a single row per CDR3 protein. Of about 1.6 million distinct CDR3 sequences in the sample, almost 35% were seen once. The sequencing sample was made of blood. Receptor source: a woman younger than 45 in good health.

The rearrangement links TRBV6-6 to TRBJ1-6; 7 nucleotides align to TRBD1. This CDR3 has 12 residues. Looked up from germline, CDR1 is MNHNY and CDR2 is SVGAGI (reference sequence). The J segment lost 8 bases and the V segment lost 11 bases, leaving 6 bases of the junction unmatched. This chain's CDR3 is CAGKTGDSPLHF. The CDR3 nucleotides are TGTGCCGGAAAAACAGGGGATTCACCCCTCCACTTT.

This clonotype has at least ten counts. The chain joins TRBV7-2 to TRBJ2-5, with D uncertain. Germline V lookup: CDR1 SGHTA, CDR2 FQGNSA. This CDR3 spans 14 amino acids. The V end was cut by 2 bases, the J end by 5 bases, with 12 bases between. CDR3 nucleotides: TGTGCCAGCAGCTTAAGTCTAACGGAGGAGACCCAGTACTTC. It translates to CASSLSLTEETQYF.

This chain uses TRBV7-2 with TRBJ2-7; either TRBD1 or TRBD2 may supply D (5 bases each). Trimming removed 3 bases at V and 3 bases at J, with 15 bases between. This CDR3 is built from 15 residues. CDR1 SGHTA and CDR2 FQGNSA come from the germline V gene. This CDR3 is CASSFDGANFYEQYF. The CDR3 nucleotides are TGTGCCAGCAGCTTTGACGGGGCAAACTTCTACGAGCAGTACTTC.

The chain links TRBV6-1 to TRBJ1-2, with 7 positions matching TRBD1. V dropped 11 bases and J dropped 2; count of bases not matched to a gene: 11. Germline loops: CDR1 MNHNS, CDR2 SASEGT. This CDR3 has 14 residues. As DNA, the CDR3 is TGTGCCGCGACCATGGACAGGCCGAACTATGGCTACACCTTC. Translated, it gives CAATMDRPNYGYTF.

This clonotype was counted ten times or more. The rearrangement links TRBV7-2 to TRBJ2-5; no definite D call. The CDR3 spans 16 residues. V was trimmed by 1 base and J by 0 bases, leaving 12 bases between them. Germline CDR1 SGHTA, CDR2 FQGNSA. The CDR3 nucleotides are TGTGCCAGCAGCTTAGGGTCAGCGTCCTACCAAGAGACCCAGTACTTC. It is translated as CASSLGSASYQETQYF.

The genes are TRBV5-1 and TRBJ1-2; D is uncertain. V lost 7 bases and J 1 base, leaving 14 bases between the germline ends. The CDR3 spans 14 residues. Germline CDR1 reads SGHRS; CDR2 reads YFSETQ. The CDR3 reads CASGQGPNNYGYTF. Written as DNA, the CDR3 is TGCGCCAGCGGCCAAGGACCGAATAACTATGGCTACACCTTC.

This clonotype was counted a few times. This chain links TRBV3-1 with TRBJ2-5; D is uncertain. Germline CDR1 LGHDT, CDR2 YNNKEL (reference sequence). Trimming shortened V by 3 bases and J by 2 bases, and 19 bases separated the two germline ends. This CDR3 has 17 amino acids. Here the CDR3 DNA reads TGTGCCAGCAGCCAGTCGCTGACCCTAGGGAAACAAGAGACCCAGTACTTC. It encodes CASSQSLTLGKQETQYF.

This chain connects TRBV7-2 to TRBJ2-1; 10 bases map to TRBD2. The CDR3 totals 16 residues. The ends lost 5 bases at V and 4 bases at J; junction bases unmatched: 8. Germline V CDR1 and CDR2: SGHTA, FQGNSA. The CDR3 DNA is TGTGCCAGCAGCCCGGGGTGGACTAGCGGATACAATGAGCAGTTCTTC. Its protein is CASSPGWTSGYNEQFF. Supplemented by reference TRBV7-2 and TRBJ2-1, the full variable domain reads GAGVSQSPSNKVTEKGKDVELRCDPISGHTALYWYRQSLGQGLEFLIYFQGNSAPDKSGLPSDRFSAERTGGSVSTLTIQRTQQEDSAVYLCASSPGWTSGYNEQFFGPGTRLTVL.

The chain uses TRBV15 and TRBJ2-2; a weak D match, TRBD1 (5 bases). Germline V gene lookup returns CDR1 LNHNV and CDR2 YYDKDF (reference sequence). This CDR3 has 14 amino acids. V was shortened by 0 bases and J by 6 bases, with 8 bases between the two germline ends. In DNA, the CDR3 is TGTGCCACCAGCAGAGATCCAGGGTCCGGGGAGCTGTTTTTT. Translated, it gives CATSRDPGSGELFF.

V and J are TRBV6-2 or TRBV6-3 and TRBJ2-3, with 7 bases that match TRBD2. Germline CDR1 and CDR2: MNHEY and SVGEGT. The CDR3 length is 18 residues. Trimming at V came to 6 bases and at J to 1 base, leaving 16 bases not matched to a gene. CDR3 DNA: TGTGCCAGCAGGCACATGCGGGACTACCATAGGGGCACAGATACGCAGTATTTT. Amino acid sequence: CASRHMRDYHRGTDTQYF.

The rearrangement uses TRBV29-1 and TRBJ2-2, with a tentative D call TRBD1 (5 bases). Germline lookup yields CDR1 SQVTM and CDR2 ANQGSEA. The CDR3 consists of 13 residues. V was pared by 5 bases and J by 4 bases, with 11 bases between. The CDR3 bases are TGCAGCGTTACAGGTGCGAGCACCGGGGAGCTGTTTTTT. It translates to CSVTGASTGELFF.

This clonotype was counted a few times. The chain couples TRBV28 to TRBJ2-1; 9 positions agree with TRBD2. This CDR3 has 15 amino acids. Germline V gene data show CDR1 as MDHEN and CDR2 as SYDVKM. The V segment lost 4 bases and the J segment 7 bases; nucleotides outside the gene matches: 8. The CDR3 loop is CASSSAAGGPNEQFF. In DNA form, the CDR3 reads TGTGCCAGCAGTTCGGCGGCGGGAGGGCCAAATGAGCAGTTCTTC.

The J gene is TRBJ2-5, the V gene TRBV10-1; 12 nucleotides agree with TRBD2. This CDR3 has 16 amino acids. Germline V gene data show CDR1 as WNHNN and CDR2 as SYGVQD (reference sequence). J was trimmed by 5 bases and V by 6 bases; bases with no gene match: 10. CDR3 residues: CASSSTSGGPGETQYF. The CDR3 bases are TGCGCCAGCAGCTCGACTAGCGGGGGCCCAGGGGAGACCCAGTACTTC.

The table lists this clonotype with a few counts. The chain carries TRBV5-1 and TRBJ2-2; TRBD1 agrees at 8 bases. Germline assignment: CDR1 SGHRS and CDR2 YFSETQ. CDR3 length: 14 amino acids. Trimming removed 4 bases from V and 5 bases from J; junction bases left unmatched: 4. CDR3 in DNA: TGCGCCAGCAGCGGAGACAGGGGAACCGGGGAGCTGTTTTTT. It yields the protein CASSGDRGTGELFF. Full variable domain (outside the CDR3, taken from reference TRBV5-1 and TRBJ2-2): KAGVTQTPRYLIKTRGQQVTLSCSPISGHRSVSWYQQTPGQGLQFLFEYFSETQRNKGNFPGRFSGRQFSNSRSEMNVSTLELGDSALYLCASSGDRGTGELFFGEGSRLTVL.

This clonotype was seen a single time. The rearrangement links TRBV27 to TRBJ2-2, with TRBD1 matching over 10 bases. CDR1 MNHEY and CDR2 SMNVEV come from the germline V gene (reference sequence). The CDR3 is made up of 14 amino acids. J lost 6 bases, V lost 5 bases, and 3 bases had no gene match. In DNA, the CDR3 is TGTGCCAGCAGTGGGGACAGGGGCTCCGGGGAGCTGTTTTTT. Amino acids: CASSGDRGSGELFF.

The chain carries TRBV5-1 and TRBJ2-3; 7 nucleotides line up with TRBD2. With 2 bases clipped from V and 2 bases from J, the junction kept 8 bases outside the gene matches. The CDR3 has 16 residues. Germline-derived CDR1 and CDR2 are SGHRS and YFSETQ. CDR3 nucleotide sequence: TGCGCCAGCAGCTTCTTGACTAGCTCAAACACAGATACGCAGTATTTT. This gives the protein CASSFLTSSNTDTQYF.

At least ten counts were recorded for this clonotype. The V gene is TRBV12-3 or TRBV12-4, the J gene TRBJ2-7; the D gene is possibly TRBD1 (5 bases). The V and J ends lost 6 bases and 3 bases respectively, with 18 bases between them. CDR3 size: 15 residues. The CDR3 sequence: CASRSGPGHYYEQYF. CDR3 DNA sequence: TGTGCCAGCAGATCTGGCCCCGGACACTACTACGAGCAGTACTTC.

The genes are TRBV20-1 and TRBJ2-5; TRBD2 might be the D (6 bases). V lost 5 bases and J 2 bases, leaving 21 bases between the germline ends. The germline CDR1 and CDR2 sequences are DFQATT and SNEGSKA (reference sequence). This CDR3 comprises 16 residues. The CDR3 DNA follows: TGCAGTGCTCTTTGGGAGGCTGAAGACCGTCAAGAGACCCAGTACTTC. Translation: CSALWEAEDRQETQYF.